This passage covers 4 T cell receptor beta chains from one sample sequenced in a study of response to subunit inactivated influenza vaccine. TCRdb used MiXCR to reprocess the RT-PCR reads, holding one entry per CDR3 protein. In the table there are approximately 300,000 distinct CDR3 sequences, approximately 21% of which are singletons. The sequencing here drew on PBMCs from blood, taken less than 22 months after vaccination. Receptors originate from a man aged 50 to 75 who received an inactivated influenza vaccine.

This chain uses TRBV7-9 with TRBJ1-2; the match to TRBD1 covers 7 bases. The CDR3 is 17 residues long. CDR1 is SEHNR and CDR2 is FQNEAQ in the germline V gene (reference sequence). Trimming at V came to 0 bases and at J to 2 bases, leaving 9 bases not matched to a gene. The CDR3 DNA sequence: TGTGCCAGCAGCTTAGCCAGGACAGGCCACATCAACTATGGCTACACCTTC. This codes for CASSLARTGHINYGYTF.

A few counts support this clonotype. The CDR3 is CSASPAPQGTQYF. The CDR3 region has the DNA TGCAGTGCTTCCCCCGCCCCCCAGGGGACGCAGTATTTT. V is TRBV20-1 and J is TRBJ2-3; tentatively, D is TRBD1 (6 bases). Per the germline V gene, CDR1 is DFQATT and CDR2 is SNEGSKA (reference sequence). The CDR3 has 13 amino acids. V lost 5 bases and J lost 9, with 18 bases in between.

This clonotype has just a few counts. V is TRBV2 and J is TRBJ1-2, with D tentatively TRBD1 (6 bases). V was shortened by 1 base and J by 8 bases, with 17 bases between the two germline ends. Germline V CDR1 and CDR2: SNHLY, FYNNEI. This CDR3 has 15 residues. CDR3 region: CASSEVTGTHGGYTF. CDR3 in DNA: TGTGCCAGCAGTGAAGTGACAGGAACCCATGGGGGCTACACCTTC.

About this clonotype itself: With a much larger clone just one base away, this may be a read error. The rearrangement uses TRBV12-3 or TRBV12-4 and TRBJ1-4; D remains ambiguous. The CDR3 consists of 12 residues. The CDR3 loop reads CASLSANEELFF. Here the CDR3 DNA reads TGTGCCAGCTTGTCGGCTAATGAAGAACTGTTTTTT.